Listed below are T cell receptor beta chains from one sample, sequenced in a study of CD8 T cells in ankylosing spondylitis. TCRdb re-called the 5' RACE reads through MiXCR, storing one row per CDR3 protein. The data hold a few hundred thousand distinct CDR3 sequences, with approximately 20% observed a single time. Sequenced input: blood, either unsorted or a sorted T cell fraction (not recorded which). The receptor set was obtained from a male donor with ankylosing spondylitis or in good health (not recorded which). The CDR3 runs from the conserved cysteine through the conserved F or W. The D gene is left open where the match is weak. Size is omitted from some rows. Given values are once, few, many or a class for expanded clones.

>TRBV12-3/TRBV12-4|.|.|TRBJ2-7
TGTGCCAGCAATCTCGGCCCGTCCTACGAGCAGTACTTC
CASNLGPSYEQYF
>TRBV4-1|.|few|TRBJ2-7
TGCGCCAGCAGCCCCCGTATCGCTAGCAACTACGAGCAGTACTTC
CASSPRIASNYEQYF
>TRBV12-3/TRBV12-4|.|few|TRBJ1-1
TGTGCCAGCAGTTACTCGATGTGGGGGGCTACTGAAGCTTTCTTT
CASSYSMWGATEAFF
>TRBV10-3|TRBD1|few|TRBJ2-1
TGTGCCATCAGTGACCCCGTGGACAGGGGATTCTACAATGAGCAGTTCTTC
CAISDPVDRGFYNEQFF
>TRBV6-1|TRBD2|.|TRBJ2-1
TGTGCCAGCATAGCCAGACTAGCGGGGGGGGGTGAGCAGTTCTTC
CASIARLAGGGEQFF
>TRBV24-1|TRBD2|few|TRBJ2-1
TGTGCCACCTCCGCCGGGGGGGGGACCTACAATGAGCAGTTCTTC
CATSAGGGTYNEQFF
>TRBV5-5|TRBD2|.|TRBJ2-1
TGTGCCAGCAGCTCGCAGGCGGCGGGGGTTTATGATGAGCAGTTCTTC
CASSSQAAGVYDEQFF
>TRBV7-6|TRBD1|.|TRBJ1-4
TGTGCCAGCAGCTGGGACAGGGCTCCATCAAATGAAAAACTGTTTTTT
CASSWDRAPSNEKLFF
>TRBV6-1|.|.|TRBJ2-3
TGTGCCAGCAGTAGCACTGGGGGCCGCACGAGCACAGATACGCAGTATTTT
CASSSTGGRTSTDTQYF
>TRBV9|.|.|TRBJ1-1
TGTGCCGGGGGGAGCCAGGCGCACATTTCGAACACTGAAGCTTTCTTT
CAGGSQAHISNTEAFF
>TRBV20-1|.|.|TRBJ2-7
TGCAGTGCTAGCGGATGGATTCCCTACGAGCAGTACTTC
CSASGWIPYEQYF
>TRBV12-3/TRBV12-4|.|many|TRBJ2-7
TGTGCCAGCACCCTGGGTTACGAGCAGTACTTC
CASTLGYEQYF
>TRBV4-2|.|few|TRBJ2-5
TGTGCCAGCAGCCAAGCGTATGGCGGGGACCCCCAAGAGACCCAGTACTTC
CASSQAYGGDPQETQYF
>TRBV28|.|few|TRBJ2-6
TGTGCCAGCAGTTTACGGGGATCTGGGGCCAACGTCCTGACTTTC
CASSLRGSGANVLTF
>TRBV6-1|TRBD2|.|TRBJ2-5
TGTGCCAGCAGTGAAGCGCTGTCTAGCGGGGGCCGTCGGTACTTC
CASSEALSSGGRRYF
>TRBV11-2|.|few|TRBJ1-1
TGTGCCAGCAGCCCTCCCCCGACAGACACATGTTTCTTT
CASSPPPTDTCFF
>TRBV5-1|.|few|TRBJ1-3
TGCGCCAGCAGCTTGGGCGATTACTCTGGAAACACCATATATTTT
CASSLGDYSGNTIYF
>TRBV2|TRBD1|.|TRBJ2-7
TGTGCCAGCAGAAAACGAGCTGGGGAAACAGGGGCGGGCTCCTACGAGCAGTACTTC
CASRKRAGETGAGSYEQYF
>TRBV12-3/TRBV12-4|TRBD2|.|TRBJ2-5
TGTGCCAGCAGTGGGGGACTAGCGGGGGTAGAGACCCAGTACTTC
CASSGGLAGVETQYF
>TRBV7-9|TRBD2|once|TRBJ2-3
TGTGCCAGCAGCAACCCCTCCGAACCCGGGGGGTCAGATACGCAGTATTTT
CASSNPSEPGGSDTQYF
>TRBV10-2|.|few|TRBJ2-2
TGCGCCAGCAGTGAGGCCCCCTGGACCCTCACCGGGGAGCTGTTTTTT
CASSEAPWTLTGELFF
>TRBV7-8|.|many|TRBJ2-1
TGTGCCAGCAGCCCCCGTTCGGGATTAAGGGCATTAACTTACAATGAGCAGTTCTTC
CASSPRSGLRALTYNEQFF
>TRBV29-1|TRBD1|.|TRBJ2-7
TGCAGCGTTGTTCTTTTAACCCAGAACAGGGGGCACGAGCAGTACTTC
CSVVLLTQNRGHEQYF
>TRBV28|.|few|TRBJ1-2
TGTGCCAGCAGCCTAGCCGGCCCTGGGTTCTACACCTTC
CASSLAGPGFYTF
>TRBV29-1|TRBD2|.|TRBJ2-1
TGCAGCGTTGATGGAAGCGGGGGCTACAGCAATGAGCAGTTCTTC
CSVDGSGGYSNEQFF
>TRBV6-1|.|few|TRBJ2-1
TGTGCCAGCAGTGAAGTTGGCCTGAGCTCCTACAATGAGCAGTTCTTC
CASSEVGLSSYNEQFF
>TRBV5-6|TRBD1|.|TRBJ2-1
TGTGCCAGCAGCTTGGGGACAGGGTTTTATGAGCAGTTCTTC
CASSLGTGFYEQFF
>TRBV15|TRBD1|many|TRBJ2-7
TGTGCCACCAGCGCCGACAGGGGCTACGAGCAGTACTTC
CATSADRGYEQYF
>TRBV4-2|.|.|TRBJ2-5
TGTGCCAGCAGCCAAGCGGTCGGAGGTCAAGAGACCCAGTACTTC
CASSQAVGGQETQYF
>TRBV28|TRBD1|many|TRBJ2-7
TGTGCCAGCAGTTTGACCGGGACAGGGGCCGAGCAGTACTTC
CASSLTGTGAEQYF
>TRBV7-9|TRBD1|few|TRBJ2-7
TGTGCCAGCAGCTTGGGACAGGGTAAAAACTACGAGCAGTACTTC
CASSLGQGKNYEQYF
>TRBV29-1|TRBD1|.|TRBJ2-7
TGCAGCGTCAGAGCAGGGGGCAAGTACGAGCAGTACTTC
CSVRAGGKYEQYF
>TRBV29-1|.|many|TRBJ2-5
TGCAGCGTTCTCAGGCCATACCAAGAGACCCAGTACTTC
CSVLRPYQETQYF
>TRBV12-3/TRBV12-4|TRBD2|few|TRBJ2-3
TGTGCCAGCACCGGGAGGGGAGATACGCAGTATTTT
CASTGRGDTQYF
>TRBV13|TRBD1|few|TRBJ2-2
TGTGCCAGCAGCCCTCGGGACAGGGGAACCACCGGGGAGCTGTTTTTT
CASSPRDRGTTGELFF
>TRBV20-1|.|.|TRBJ2-5
TGCAGTGCCATCCAGATAGGGGCCCAAGAGACCCAGTACTTC
CSAIQIGAQETQYF
>TRBV18|.|.|TRBJ1-5
TGTGCCAGCTCACCACCAGGTCGGGCAAGCAATCAGCCCCAGCATTTT
CASSPPGRASNQPQHF
>TRBV7-2|TRBD2|few|TRBJ2-3
TGTGCCAGCAGCTCGGGACTAGCAGGGGATACGCAGTATTTT
CASSSGLAGDTQYF
>TRBV4-2|TRBD1|few|TRBJ2-3
TGTGCCAGCAGCCAAGCGGGACAGGGGGCGCCTCCGGATACGCAGTATTTT
CASSQAGQGAPPDTQYF
>TRBV29-1|.|few|TRBJ2-2
TGCAGCGTCAAGCGGGCGAACACCGGGGAGCTGTTTTTT
CSVKRANTGELFF
>TRBV12-3/TRBV12-4|TRBD2|few|TRBJ2-3
TGTGCCAGCAGGAGTAGCGGGGGGATGATAGATACGCAGTATTTT
CASRSSGGMIDTQYF
>TRBV12-3/TRBV12-4|.|few|TRBJ2-7
TGTGCCAGCAGTTCCGGGACATTCTACGAGCAGTACTTC
CASSSGTFYEQYF
>TRBV4-1|.|.|TRBJ1-5
TGCGCCAGCAGCCATAGAATAGACAGATATCAGCCCCAGCATTTT
CASSHRIDRYQPQHF
>TRBV7-8|.|.|TRBJ2-3
TGTGCCAGCAGCTTAGCTTTGGGCACGGACACAGATACGCAGTATTTT
CASSLALGTDTDTQYF
>TRBV28|.|.|TRBJ2-1
TGTGCCAGCAGCCCGGGTCATAGGGATGAGCAGTTCTTC
CASSPGHRDEQFF
>TRBV2|TRBD2|few|TRBJ2-5
TGTGCCAGCAGTGATTTGCGGGGGGGGAATTTGGAGACCCAGTACTTC
CASSDLRGGNLETQYF
>TRBV20-1|.|few|TRBJ2-1
TGCAGTGCTAGAGAACTGATACCTTACAATGAGCAGTTCTTC
CSARELIPYNEQFF
>TRBV7-9|.|few|TRBJ2-1
TGTGCCCTCATGGCCTTTACCGGGACGGTGTCCTACAATGAGCAGTTCTTC
CALMAFTGTVSYNEQFF
>TRBV20-1|.|.|TRBJ2-1
TGCAGTGCTAGAGATTTGGGGACCAATGAGCAGTTCTTC
CSARDLGTNEQFF
>TRBV14|TRBD1|few|TRBJ1-1
TGTGCCAGCAGCCCAGGGGGGGCTCTGGGCACTGAAGCTTTCTTT
CASSPGGALGTEAFF
>TRBV9|.|.|TRBJ2-7
TGTGCCAGCAGCGTAGGCAGCATCTCCTACGAGCAGTACTTC
CASSVGSISYEQYF
>TRBV2|TRBD1|few|TRBJ2-7
TGTGCCAGCAGTGTCTCGATCTTGGGGACAGGGAATTACGAGCAGTACTTC
CASSVSILGTGNYEQYF
>TRBV7-6|TRBD2|.|TRBJ2-3
TGTGCCAGCAGCTTTACGGGGGGGGAGGAAGATACGCAGTATTTT
CASSFTGGEEDTQYF
>TRBV4-1|TRBD2|.|TRBJ2-7
TGCGCCAGCAGCCAGGACAGACTAGCGGGGGTATTGGAGCAGTACTTC
CASSQDRLAGVLEQYF
>TRBV27|.|.|TRBJ1-3
TGTGCCAGCAGTTTTAATATTGGAAACACCATATATTTT
CASSFNIGNTIYF
>TRBV11-2|.|.|TRBJ2-5
TGTGCCAGCAGCTCGGCGACGACGAGGGGTTGGGAGACCCAGTACTTC
CASSSATTRGWETQYF
>TRBV29-1|.|few|TRBJ2-7
TGCAGCGTTGAAGAGGACAGCCAAGGGGCTGCCTACGAGCAGTACTTC
CSVEEDSQGAAYEQYF
>TRBV6-6|.|few|TRBJ2-6
TGTGCCAGCACCTCTGGAGCCAACGTCCTGACTTTC
CASTSGANVLTF
>TRBV19|.|.|TRBJ2-1
TGTGCCAGTAGTATAGACAGCGATTGGGGGGGCCCCTACAATGAGCAGTTCTTC
CASSIDSDWGGPYNEQFF